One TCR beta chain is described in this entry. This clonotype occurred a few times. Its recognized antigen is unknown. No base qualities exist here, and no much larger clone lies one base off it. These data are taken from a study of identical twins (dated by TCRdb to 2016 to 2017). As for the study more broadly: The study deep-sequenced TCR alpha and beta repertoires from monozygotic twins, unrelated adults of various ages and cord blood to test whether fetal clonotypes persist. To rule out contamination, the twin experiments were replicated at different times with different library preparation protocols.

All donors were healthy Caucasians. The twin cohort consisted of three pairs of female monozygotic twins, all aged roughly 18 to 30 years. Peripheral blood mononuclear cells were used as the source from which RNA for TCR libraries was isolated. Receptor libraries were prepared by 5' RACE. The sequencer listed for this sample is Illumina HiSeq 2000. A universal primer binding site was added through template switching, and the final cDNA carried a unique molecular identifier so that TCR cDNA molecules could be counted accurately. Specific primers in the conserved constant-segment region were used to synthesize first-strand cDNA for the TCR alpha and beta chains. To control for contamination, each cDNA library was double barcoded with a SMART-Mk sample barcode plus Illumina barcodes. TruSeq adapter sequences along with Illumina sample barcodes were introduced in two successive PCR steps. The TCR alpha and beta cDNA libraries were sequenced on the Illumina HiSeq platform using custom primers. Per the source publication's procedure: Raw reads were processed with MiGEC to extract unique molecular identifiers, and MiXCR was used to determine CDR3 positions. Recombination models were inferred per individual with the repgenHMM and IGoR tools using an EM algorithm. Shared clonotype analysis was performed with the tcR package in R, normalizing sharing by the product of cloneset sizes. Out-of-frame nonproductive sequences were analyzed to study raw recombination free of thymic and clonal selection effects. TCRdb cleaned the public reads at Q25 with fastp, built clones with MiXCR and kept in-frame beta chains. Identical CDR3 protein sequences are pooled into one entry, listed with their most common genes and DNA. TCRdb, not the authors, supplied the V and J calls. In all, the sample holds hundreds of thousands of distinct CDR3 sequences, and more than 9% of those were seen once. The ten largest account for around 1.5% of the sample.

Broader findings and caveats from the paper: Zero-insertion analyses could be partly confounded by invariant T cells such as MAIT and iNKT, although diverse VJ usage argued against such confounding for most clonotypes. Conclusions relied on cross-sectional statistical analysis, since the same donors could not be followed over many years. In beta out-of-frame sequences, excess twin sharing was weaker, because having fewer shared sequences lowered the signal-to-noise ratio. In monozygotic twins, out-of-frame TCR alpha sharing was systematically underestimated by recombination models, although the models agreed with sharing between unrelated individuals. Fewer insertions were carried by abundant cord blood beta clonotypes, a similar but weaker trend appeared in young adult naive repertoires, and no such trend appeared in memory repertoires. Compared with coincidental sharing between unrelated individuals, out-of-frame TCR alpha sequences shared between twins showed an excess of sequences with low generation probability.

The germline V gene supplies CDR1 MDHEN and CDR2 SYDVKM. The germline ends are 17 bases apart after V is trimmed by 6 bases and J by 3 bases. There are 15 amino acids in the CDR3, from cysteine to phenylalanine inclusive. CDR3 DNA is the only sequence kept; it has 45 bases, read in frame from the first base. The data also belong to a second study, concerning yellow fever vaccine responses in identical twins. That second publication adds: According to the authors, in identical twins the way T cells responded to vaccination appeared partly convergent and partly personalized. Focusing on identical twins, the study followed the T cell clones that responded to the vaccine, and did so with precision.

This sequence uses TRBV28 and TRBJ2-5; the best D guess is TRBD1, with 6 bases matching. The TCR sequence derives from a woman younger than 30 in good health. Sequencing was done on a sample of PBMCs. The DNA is TGTGCCAGCAGCTCAAGTGGGCAGGGGAAAGAGACCCAGTACTTC. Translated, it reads CASSSSGQGKETQYF. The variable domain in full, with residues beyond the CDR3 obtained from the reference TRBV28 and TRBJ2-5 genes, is DVKVTQSSRYLVKRTGEKVFLECVQDMDHENMFWYRQDPGLGLRLIYFSYDVKMKEKGDIPEGYSVSREKKERFSLILESASTNQTSMYLCASSSSGQGKETQYFGPGTRLLVL.